This paragraph reports one T cell receptor beta chain. Its matching antigen is unknown. This CDR3 has 21 amino acids. The entry originates in a study of cytomegalovirus exposure and HLA in healthy donors. Whole-study findings and limits: The study recorded some 160 TCR beta chains that were cytomegalovirus-associated. Excluded were some V segments that proved indistinguishable, including TRBV6-2 and TRBV6-3. Diagnosis of cytomegalovirus status made by the classifier reportedly showed high specificity and sensitivity. DRB1 showed the most TCR associations and HLA-C the fewest in a later analysis, as rates varied by HLA locus.

It was with 60 Vbeta and 13 Jbeta primers that the PCR ran. The table came from immunoSEQ multiplex PCR; TCRdb's copy has only in-frame clones and leaves some out. The table records 130,000 or so clones, over 75% of them present only once. The sequencing input was PBMCs. This receptor was taken from a man aged 25 to 40 in good health and CMV-seronegative. The V gene is TRBV1, the J gene TRBJ2-6; the table calls TRBD2, which could not be checked here. TRBV1 has pseudogene status. The CDR3 here is CTSSQFIQRWSLTSGANVLTF. The CDR3 DNA is TGCACCAGCAGCCAATTCATACAAAGGTGGAGTTTGACCTCTGGGGCCAACGTCCTGACTTTC.